Below, 28 T cell receptor beta chains from the same sample are listed, as sequenced in a study of blood T cell repertoires in COVID-19. The method was immunoSEQ multiplex PCR; TCRdb's version includes in-frame clones alone and lacks a portion of them. The sample includes around 250,000 clones, under 85% seen only once; the top ten take roughly 1.9%. The material sequenced was peripheral blood. The receptor set was obtained from a man aged 25-45 years who had recovered from COVID-19.

This clone was seen a few times. V gene TRBV2 combines with J gene TRBJ2-1; D possibly corresponds to TRBD2 (5 bases). The CDR3 runs 16 residues. Germline assignment: CDR1 SNHLY and CDR2 FYNNEI. Trimming took off 6 bases at V and 0 bases at J, with 15 bases between the two ends. The chain's CDR3 is CASSSFPGSSYNEQFF. CDR3 bases: TGTGCCAGCAGCTCCTTCCCGGGGAGCTCCTACAATGAGCAGTTCTTC.

This chain uses TRBV5-8 with TRBJ1-4, with D uncertain. CDR1 is SGHTS and CDR2 is YDEGEE in the germline V gene. The CDR3 length is 16 residues. The V and J ends lost 5 bases and 4 bases respectively, with 18 bases between them. This CDR3 reads CASRLDGVGYNEKLFF. The CDR3 DNA is TGTGCCAGCAGACTGGACGGGGTTGGATATAATGAAAAACTGTTTTTT.

The chain couples TRBV6-5 to TRBJ1-5, with unresolved D. Germline CDR1 is MNHEY and CDR2 is SVGAGI. Trimming cost V 2 bases and J 4 bases, with 12 bases left between them. The CDR3 spans 15 residues. The CDR3 DNA sequence: TGTGCCAGCAGTTACGCCTTTGGTCTAAATCAGCCCCAGCATTTT. Amino acids: CASSYAFGLNQPQHF.

The chain is built from TRBV10-3 and TRBJ1-4, with D possibly TRBD1 on 6 matching bases. There are 15 residues in the CDR3. Germline CDR1 and CDR2: ENHRY and SYGVKD. With 11 bases removed from V and 2 bases from J, the gap between germline ends came to 18 bases. The CDR3 spells CASTGGASTNEKLFF. As DNA, the CDR3 is TGTGCCTCGACGGGGGGGGCATCGACTAATGAAAAACTGTTTTTT.

CDR3 sequence reads: CASSQGKGGGNTEAFF. The CDR3 region has the DNA TGTGCCAGCAGCCAAGGGAAAGGGGGGGGGAACACTGAAGCTTTCTTT. V and J are TRBV4-2 and TRBJ1-1; possible D gene TRBD1, 6 bases. This CDR3 has 16 amino acids. Germline values: CDR1 LGHNA, CDR2 YNFKEQ. Trimming pared 1 base from V and 1 base from J, leaving 13 bases between.

The chain uses TRBV9 and TRBJ2-1; TRBD2 matches 14 bases. Losses at the gene ends were 4 bases for V and 10 bases for J; bases not matched to a gene: 4. From germline, CDR1 is SGDLS and CDR2 YYNGEE. The CDR3 consists of 14 residues. CDR3 loop: CASSPRTSGGEQFF. The CDR3 bases are TGTGCCAGCAGCCCCCGGACTAGCGGGGGGGAGCAGTTCTTC.

The chain carries TRBV5-1 and TRBJ2-7; D is possibly TRBD2 (6 bases). The germline V gene encodes CDR1 SGHRS and CDR2 YFSETQ. The CDR3 contains 15 residues. V shed 0 bases and J shed 2 bases, with 12 bases lying between them. This CDR3 reads CASSLAPGLTYEQYV. DNA of the CDR3: TGCGCCAGCAGCTTGGCTCCTGGACTAACCTACGAGCAGTACGTC.

This clone was seen many times. The chain recombines TRBV27 with TRBJ1-3; the D gene is possibly TRBD1 (6 bases). CDR3 size: 14 residues. Germline loops: CDR1 MNHEY, CDR2 SMNVEV (reference sequence). V gave up 6 bases and J gave up 4 bases, with 13 bases separating them. The DNA for the CDR3 is TGTGCCAGCAGACCTAGGGGGTCAGGAAACACCATATATTTT. This codes for CASRPRGSGNTIYF.

V usage is TRBV13 and J usage is TRBJ1-2, with 7 bases fitting TRBD1. Trimming took 2 bases from V and 4 from J; bases not matched to a gene: 4. CDR1 and CDR2 from the germline V gene are PRHDT and FYEKMQ (reference sequence). This CDR3 has 14 amino acids. The CDR3 loop is CASSLRQGPYGYTF. CDR3 in DNA: TGTGCCAGCAGCTTAAGACAGGGACCCTATGGCTACACCTTC.

V usage is TRBV9 and J usage is TRBJ2-3, with 7 bases aligning to TRBD2. Germline V CDR1 and CDR2: SGDLS, YYNGEE. V trimming: 0 bases; J trimming: 5 bases; junction bases outside the gene matches: 9. This CDR3 spans 16 amino acids. The CDR3, as DNA: TGTGCCAGCAGCGTAGTGGGCAGCGGGGTTGTAGATACGCAGTATTTT. It is translated as CASSVVGSGVVDTQYF. Variable domain in full (rest from reference TRBV9 and TRBJ2-3): DSGVTQTPKHLITATGQRVTLRCSPRSGDLSVYWYQQSLDQGLQFLIQYYNGEERAKGNILERFSAQQFPDLHSELNLSSLELGDSALYFCASSVVGSGVVDTQYFGPGTRLTVL.

The CDR3 bases are TGTGCCACCAGGCTTAGCGGGGGGTCCCAAGAGACCCAGTACTTC. Protein product: CATRLSGGSQETQYF. The chain links TRBV15 to TRBJ2-5; 10 bases agree with TRBD2. There are 15 residues in the CDR3. Trimming cost V 6 bases and J 1 base; bases outside gene matches: 5. CDR1 and CDR2 from the germline V gene are LNHNV and YYDKDF (reference sequence). Supplemented by reference TRBV15 and TRBJ2-5, the full variable domain reads DAMVIQNPRYQVTQFGKPVTLSCSQTLNHNVMYWYQQKSSQAPKLLFHYYDKDFNNEADTPDNFQSRRPNTSFCFLDIRSPGLGDTAMYLCATRLSGGSQETQYFGPGTRLLVL.

The chain uses TRBV6-1 and TRBJ1-2, with D uncertain. The germline V gene has CDR1 MNHNS and CDR2 SASEGT. The V end was cut by 2 bases, the J end by 4 bases, with 11 bases between. This CDR3 contains 14 residues. The CDR3 protein is CASSELAEIYGYTF. The CDR3 DNA reads TGTGCCAGCAGTGAACTGGCAGAAATCTATGGCTACACCTTC.

This sequence joins TRBV28 and TRBJ1-4; D not certain. Trimming cost V 7 bases and J 7 bases, with 13 bases left between them. This CDR3 has 13 residues. The germline V gene encodes CDR1 MDHEN and CDR2 SYDVKM. CDR3 DNA sequence: TGTGCCAGCACTTTGGCGGGGAGTGAAAAACTGTTTTTT. Encoded protein: CASTLAGSEKLFF.

J is TRBJ2-5 and V is TRBV29-1; 10 nucleotides match TRBD1. The germline V gene has CDR1 SQVTM and CDR2 ANQGSEA. The CDR3 runs to 13 residues. J was trimmed by 5 bases and V by 7 bases; bases with no gene match: 7. CDR3 amino acids: CSAKTGGRETQYF. CDR3 bases: TGCAGCGCGAAGACAGGGGGCAGGGAGACCCAGTACTTC.

The genes are TRBV6-5 and TRBJ1-5, with 8 bases lining up with TRBD1. Losses at the gene ends were 6 bases for V and 6 bases for J; bases not matched to a gene: 10. The CDR3 consists of 15 residues. CDR1 and CDR2 (germline): MNHEY, SVGAGI. CDR3 in amino acids: CASSTAGGGSQPQHF. The DNA of the CDR3 is TGTGCCAGCAGCACAGCAGGGGGCGGGAGTCAGCCCCAGCATTTT.

The rearrangement joins TRBV3-1 (or the pseudogene TRBV3-2) to TRBJ1-1; 7 bases align to TRBD1. Germline loops: CDR1 LGHDT, CDR2 YNNKEL (reference sequence). This CDR3 spans 14 amino acids. V gave up 6 bases and J gave up 3 bases; unmatched junction bases: 7. The CDR3 here is CASSRNDRDTEAFF. CDR3 sequence (DNA): TGTGCCAGCAGTCGAAACGACAGGGACACTGAAGCTTTCTTT.

The gene calls are TRBV3-1 (or the pseudogene TRBV3-2) and TRBJ2-7; D is ambiguous. V shed 0 bases and J shed 4 bases, with 7 bases lying between them. There are 13 residues in the CDR3. Per germline, CDR1 LGHDT and CDR2 YNNKEL (reference sequence). The CDR3 DNA reads as TGTGCCAGCAGCCAAGATTCCGGTTACGAGCAGTACTTC. This gives the protein CASSQDSGYEQYF.

V is TRBV7-2 and J is TRBJ2-3; D possibly corresponds to TRBD2 (7 bases). Trimming cost V 3 bases and J 1 base, with 14 bases left between them. CDR3 length: 16 amino acids. Germline V lookup: CDR1 SGHTA, CDR2 FQGNSA. The CDR3 DNA follows: TGTGCCAGCAGCTTGAGGGGGGGGTCTGGCACAGATACGCAGTATTTT. Protein sequence: CASSLRGGSGTDTQYF.

This clone was detected only a few times. The V gene is TRBV10-1, the J gene TRBJ2-1, with 7 bases lining up with TRBD1. The V gene end was trimmed by 7 bases and the J gene end by 7 bases; junction bases not matched to a gene: 10. The CDR3 is made up of 14 amino acids. Per germline, CDR1 WNHNN and CDR2 SYGVQD (reference sequence). The DNA for the CDR3 is TGCGCCAGCACCCCCCCGGACAGGCGAAATGAGCAGTTCTTC. Translation gives CASTPPDRRNEQFF.

V is TRBV6-5 and J is TRBJ1-1; no clear D gene. Germline V gives CDR1 MNHEY, CDR2 SVGAGI. Trimming cost V 3 bases and J 0 bases, with 8 bases left between them. The CDR3 has 14 residues. The CDR3 reads CASSYQRMNTEAFF. CDR3 coding DNA: TGTGCCAGCAGTTATCAGAGGATGAACACTGAAGCTTTCTTT.

The chain has TRBV5-4 and TRBJ1-2; D may be TRBD1 (6 bases). The V gene lost 0 bases and the J gene lost 2 bases, with 11 bases spanning the gap. The CDR3 totals 15 residues. From germline, CDR1 is SGHNT and CDR2 YYREEE (reference sequence). Written as DNA, the CDR3 is TGTGCCAGCAGCTTGGGACAGGCAAGGAACTATGGCTACACCTTC. It is translated as CASSLGQARNYGYTF.

The chain is built from TRBV12-3 or TRBV12-4 and TRBJ2-5; 7 bases fit TRBD2. V gave up 8 bases and J gave up 0 bases; unmatched junction bases: 3. The CDR3 contains 13 residues. The CDR3: CASSGTNQETQYF. CDR3 DNA: TGTGCCAGCTCCGGGACTAACCAAGAGACCCAGTACTTC.

Only one count was recorded for this clone. The V gene is TRBV5-1, the J gene TRBJ2-7, with 9 bases fitting TRBD1. Trimming cost V 0 bases and J 6 bases; bases outside gene matches: 7. This CDR3 is built from 15 residues. Germline assignment: CDR1 SGHRS and CDR2 YFSETQ. CDR3 nucleotide sequence: TGCGCCAGCAGCTTGGTGGGACAGGGTACGGTCGAGCAGTACTTC. Its protein product is CASSLVGQGTVEQYF.

This clone was observed a single time. The chain has TRBV7-9 and TRBJ1-1; TRBD1 matches at 8 bases. V dropped 6 bases and J dropped 0; count of bases not matched to a gene: 9. The CDR3 runs to 16 residues. Germline V lookup: CDR1 SEHNR, CDR2 FQNEAQ (reference sequence). The chain's CDR3 is CASSKTGGVMNTEAFF. CDR3 nucleotides: TGTGCCAGCAGTAAAACAGGGGGAGTTATGAACACTGAAGCTTTCTTT.

The chain links TRBV29-1 to TRBJ1-4; possibly TRBD1 for D (5 bases). V lost 7 bases, J lost 10 bases, and 16 bases lay in between. CDR1 is SQVTM, CDR2 ANQGSEA, per germline. There are 12 residues in the CDR3. The CDR3 DNA is TGCAGCGCAAGGCCAGGGACTGGAAAACTGTTTTTT. It is translated as CSARPGTGKLFF. Full variable domain (missing parts from reference TRBV29-1 and TRBJ1-4): SAVISQKPSRDICQRGTSLTIQCQVDSQVTMMFWYRQQPGQSLTLIATANQGSEATYESGFVIDKFPISRPNLTFSTLTVSNMSPEDSSIYLCSARPGTGKLFFGSGTQLSVL.

The chain is built from TRBV4-1 and TRBJ1-1; 8 bases align to TRBD1. V gave up 3 bases and J gave up 6 bases; unmatched junction bases: 6. Germline loops: CDR1 MGHRA, CDR2 YSYEKL. The CDR3 has 14 residues. CDR3: CASSQQGAPAEAFF. The DNA of the CDR3 is TGCGCCAGCAGCCAGCAGGGGGCTCCGGCTGAAGCTTTCTTT.

This chain joins TRBV7-9 and TRBJ1-1; unclear D gene. The CDR3 loop spans 14 amino acids. Germline lookup yields CDR1 SEHNR and CDR2 FQNEAQ (reference sequence). V was trimmed by 2 bases and J by 1 base, leaving 8 bases between them. The CDR3 protein is CASSLSGRNTEAFF. CDR3 DNA sequence: TGTGCCAGCAGCTTAAGCGGACGGAACACTGAAGCTTTCTTT.

The chain is built from TRBV10-3 and TRBJ1-1; 7 bases match TRBD1. The V gene's germline CDR1 is ENHRY and CDR2 SYGVKD. The CDR3 runs 13 residues. The J segment lost 1 base and the V segment lost 6 bases, leaving 2 bases of the junction unmatched. The CDR3 here is CAIRTGKNTEAFF. In nucleotides, the CDR3 is TGTGCCATCAGGACAGGGAAGAACACTGAAGCTTTCTTT.